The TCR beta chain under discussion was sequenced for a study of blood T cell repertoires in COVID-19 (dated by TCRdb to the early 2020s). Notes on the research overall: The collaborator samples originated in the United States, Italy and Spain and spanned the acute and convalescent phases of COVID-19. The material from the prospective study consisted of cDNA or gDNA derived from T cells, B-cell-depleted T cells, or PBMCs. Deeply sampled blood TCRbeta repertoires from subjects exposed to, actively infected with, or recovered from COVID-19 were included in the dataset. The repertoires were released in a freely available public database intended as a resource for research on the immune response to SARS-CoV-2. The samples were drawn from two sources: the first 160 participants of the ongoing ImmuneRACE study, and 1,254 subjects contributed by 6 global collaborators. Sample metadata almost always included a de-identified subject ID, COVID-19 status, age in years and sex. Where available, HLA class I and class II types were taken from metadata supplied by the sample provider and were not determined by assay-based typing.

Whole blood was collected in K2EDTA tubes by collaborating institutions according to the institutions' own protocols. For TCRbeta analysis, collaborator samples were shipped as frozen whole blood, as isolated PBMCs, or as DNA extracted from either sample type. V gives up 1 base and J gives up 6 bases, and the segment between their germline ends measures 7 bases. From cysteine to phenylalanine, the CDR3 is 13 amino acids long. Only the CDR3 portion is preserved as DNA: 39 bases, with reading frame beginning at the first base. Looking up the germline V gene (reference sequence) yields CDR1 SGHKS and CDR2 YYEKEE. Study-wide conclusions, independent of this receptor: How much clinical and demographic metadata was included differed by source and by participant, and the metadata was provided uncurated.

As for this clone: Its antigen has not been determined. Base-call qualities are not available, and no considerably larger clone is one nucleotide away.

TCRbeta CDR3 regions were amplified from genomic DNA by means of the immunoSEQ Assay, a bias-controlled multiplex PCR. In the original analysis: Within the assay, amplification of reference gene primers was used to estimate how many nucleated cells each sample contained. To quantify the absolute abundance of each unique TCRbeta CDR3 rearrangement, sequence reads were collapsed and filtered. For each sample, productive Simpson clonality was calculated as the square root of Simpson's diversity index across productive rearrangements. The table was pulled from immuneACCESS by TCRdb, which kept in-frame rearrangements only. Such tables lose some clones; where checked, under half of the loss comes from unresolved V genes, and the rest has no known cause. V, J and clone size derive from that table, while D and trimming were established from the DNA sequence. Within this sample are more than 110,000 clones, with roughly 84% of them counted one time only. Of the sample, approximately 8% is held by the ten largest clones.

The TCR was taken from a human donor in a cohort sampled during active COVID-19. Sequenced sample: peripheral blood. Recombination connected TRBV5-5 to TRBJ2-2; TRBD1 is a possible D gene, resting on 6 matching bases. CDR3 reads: CASSLTGSGELFF. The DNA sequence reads TGTGCCAGCAGCTTGACAGGGTCCGGGGAGCTGTTTTTT.